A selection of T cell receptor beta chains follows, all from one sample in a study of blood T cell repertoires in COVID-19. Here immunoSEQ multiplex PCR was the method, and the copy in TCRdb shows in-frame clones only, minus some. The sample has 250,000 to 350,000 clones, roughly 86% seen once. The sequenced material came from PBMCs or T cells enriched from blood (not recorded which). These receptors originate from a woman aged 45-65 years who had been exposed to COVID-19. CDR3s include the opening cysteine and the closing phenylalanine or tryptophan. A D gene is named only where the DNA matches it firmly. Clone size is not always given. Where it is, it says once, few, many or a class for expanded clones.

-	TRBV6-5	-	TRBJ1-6	TGTGCCAGCATGACAGCCGCTCGGATTAATTCACCCCTCCACTTT	CASMTAARINSPLHF
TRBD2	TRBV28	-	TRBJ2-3	TGTGCCAGCAGTCCTAGCGGGGGGAGCACAGATACGCAGTATTTT	CASSPSGGSTDTQYF
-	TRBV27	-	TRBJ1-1	TGTGCCAGCAGTTTCGGACGGACTACTGAAGCTTTCTTT	CASSFGRTTEAFF
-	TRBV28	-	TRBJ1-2	TGTGCCAGCACAACCCTCCCGCGGGGGATCTATGGCTACACCTTC	CASTTLPRGIYGYTF
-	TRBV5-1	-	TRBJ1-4	TGCGCCAGCAGCCCGGTCCCCGGGGGGGAAAAACTGTTTTTT	CASSPVPGGEKLFF
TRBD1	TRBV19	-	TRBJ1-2	TGTGCCAGTAGTAAAATGGGACAGACTTCCACCCTCTATGGCTACACCTTC	CASSKMGQTSTLYGYTF
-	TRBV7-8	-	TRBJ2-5	TGTGCCAGCAGCTATCGCGGAGGACAAGAGACCCAGTACTTC	CASSYRGGQETQYF
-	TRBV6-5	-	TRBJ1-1	TGTGCCAGCCGAATGGGGAGCTACACTGAAGCTTTCTTT	CASRMGSYTEAFF
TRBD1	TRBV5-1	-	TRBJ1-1	TGCGCCAGCAGCCGGGACAGATACACTGAAGCTTTCTTT	CASSRDRYTEAFF
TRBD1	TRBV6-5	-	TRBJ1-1	TGTGCCAGCAGAGGTACAGGGGGGGTCCCTGAAGCTTTCTTT	CASRGTGGVPEAFF
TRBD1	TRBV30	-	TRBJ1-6	TGTGCCTGGAGTGTTTTGGACAGGGATAATTCACCCCTCCACTTT	CAWSVLDRDNSPLHF
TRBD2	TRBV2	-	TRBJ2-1	TGTGCCAGCAGCCCGACTAGCGGGGGGGCTGGGGAGCAGTTCTTC	CASSPTSGGAGEQFF
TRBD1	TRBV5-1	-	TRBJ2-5	TGCGCCAGCAGTTCGGAGATAACAGGGGTGGAGACCCAGTACTTC	CASSSEITGVETQYF
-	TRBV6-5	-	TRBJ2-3	TGTGCCAGCAGTTACTCGTCGGGGTTCACAGATACGCAGTATTTT	CASSYSSGFTDTQYF
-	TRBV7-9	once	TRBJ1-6	TGTGCCAGCAGCTTAAACAGGGATATTAATTCACCCCTCCACTTT	CASSLNRDINSPLHF
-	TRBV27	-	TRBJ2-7	TGTGCCAGCGGGGCAGGGGTGGCCTACGAGCAGTACTTC	CASGAGVAYEQYF
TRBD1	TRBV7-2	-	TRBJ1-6	TGTGCCAGCAGACAAGGACAGGGAATTTCACCCCTCCACTTT	CASRQGQGISPLHF
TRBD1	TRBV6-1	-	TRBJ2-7	TGTGCCAGCAGTGAAACGGACAGGGGGCTCTACGAGCAGTACTTC	CASSETDRGLYEQYF
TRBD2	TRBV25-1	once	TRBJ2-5	TGTGCCAGCAGTGGGCGGACTAGCGGGGGCCAAGAGACCCAGTACTTC	CASSGRTSGGQETQYF
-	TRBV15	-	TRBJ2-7	TGTGCCACCAGCAGTAACCAGGGTGGGTCCTACGAGCAGTACTTC	CATSSNQGGSYEQYF
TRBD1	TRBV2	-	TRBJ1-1	TGTGCCAGCAGTTCTAGACAGGGGATGAACACTGAAGCTTTCTTT	CASSSRQGMNTEAFF
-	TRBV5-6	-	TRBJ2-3	TGTGCCAGCAGCGCCCAAACGGGGAGCACAGATACGCAGTATTTT	CASSAQTGSTDTQYF
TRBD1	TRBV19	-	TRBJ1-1	TGTGCCAGTACCGACATAAGGACAGGGCAGACTGAAGCTTTCTTT	CASTDIRTGQTEAFF
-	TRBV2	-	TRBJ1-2	TGTGCCAACGGGACATATAACTATGGCTACACCTTC	CANGTYNYGYTF
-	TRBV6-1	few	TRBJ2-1	TGTGCCAGCAGTGAAAAGCGTTCTAGCTCCTACAATGAGCAGTTCTTC	CASSEKRSSSYNEQFF
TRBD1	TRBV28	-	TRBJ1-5	TGTGCCAGCAGTCCGATTCCGGACAGGGGGCGAAGTCAGCCCCAGCATTTT	CASSPIPDRGRSQPQHF
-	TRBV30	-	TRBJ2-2	TGTGCCTGGAGTCGGACTACCTTTACCGGGGAGCTGTTTTTT	CAWSRTTFTGELFF
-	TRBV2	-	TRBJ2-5	TGTGCCAGCTTGGAGGGCCCAAGGCAGGAGACCCAGTACTTC	CASLEGPRQETQYF
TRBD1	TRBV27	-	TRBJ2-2	TGTGCCAGCAGCCCTGAATACAGGGGCTGGGGTTCTAGCATCACCGGGGAGCTGTTTTTT	CASSPEYRGWGSSITGELFF
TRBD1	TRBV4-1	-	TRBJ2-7	TGCGCCAGCAGCCAACGGACAGGCGATGCCTACGAGCAGTACTTC	CASSQRTGDAYEQYF
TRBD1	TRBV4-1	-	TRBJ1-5	TGCGCCAGCAGCCAGATCGGACAGGGCAATCAGCCCCAGCATTTT	CASSQIGQGNQPQHF
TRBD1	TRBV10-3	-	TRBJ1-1	TGTGCCGCAAATAACTGGCAGGGGGCGATGAACACTGAAGCTTTCTTT	CAANNWQGAMNTEAFF
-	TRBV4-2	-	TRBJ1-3	TGTGCCAGCAGCCAAGACAGGGGTGGAAACACCATATATTTT	CASSQDRGGNTIYF
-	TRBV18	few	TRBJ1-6	TGTGCCAGCTCCCCGCGGGGTGAGGATTCACCCCTCCACTTT	CASSPRGEDSPLHF
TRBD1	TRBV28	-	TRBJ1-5	TGTGCCAGCAGTTTATTCGGGACAGGTCGGAGCAATCAGCCCCAGCATTTT	CASSLFGTGRSNQPQHF
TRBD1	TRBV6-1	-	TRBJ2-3	TGTGCCAGCAGTGATGGGACAGGGCCACTAGGAGATACGCAGTATTTT	CASSDGTGPLGDTQYF
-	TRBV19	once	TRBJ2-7	TGTGCCAGTAGTATAGATCTATCCAGGGGTAATGCCGAGCAGTACTTC	CASSIDLSRGNAEQYF
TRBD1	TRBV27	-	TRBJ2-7	TGTGCCAGCAGTTTGGGGACAGGGGGGTCCTACGAGCAGTACTTC	CASSLGTGGSYEQYF
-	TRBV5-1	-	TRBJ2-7	TGCGCCAGCAGCTTTGAGGGGGTTCCTTACGAGCAGTACTTC	CASSFEGVPYEQYF
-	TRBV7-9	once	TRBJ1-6	TGTGCCAGCAGCAATCAGAATTCACCCCTCCACTTT	CASSNQNSPLHF
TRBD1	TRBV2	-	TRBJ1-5	TGTGCCAGCAGCGAAAATGGGCAGGGGGCCAATCAGCCCCAGCATTTT	CASSENGQGANQPQHF
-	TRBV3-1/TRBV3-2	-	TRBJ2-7	TGTGCCAGCAGCCAGGGGCCAGAGCTCTACGAGCAGTACTTC	CASSQGPELYEQYF
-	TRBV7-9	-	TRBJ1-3	TGTGCCAGCAGCTCCCGTCCGGACACCATATATTTT	CASSSRPDTIYF
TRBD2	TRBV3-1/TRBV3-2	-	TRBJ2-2	TGTGCCAGCAGCCAAGATCCCATACTAGCGGGGGGAAGGAACACCGGGGAGCTGTTTTTT	CASSQDPILAGGRNTGELFF
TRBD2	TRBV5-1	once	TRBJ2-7	TGCGCCAGCAGTCCTTCTATCCTCTTAGCGGGGGCCCCTGAGGAGCAGTACTTC	CASSPSILLAGAPEEQYF
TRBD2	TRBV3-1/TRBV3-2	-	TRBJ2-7	TGTGCCAGCAGCCTCCCTCGGGGCGGGGGATCATCCTACGAGCAGTACTTC	CASSLPRGGGSSYEQYF